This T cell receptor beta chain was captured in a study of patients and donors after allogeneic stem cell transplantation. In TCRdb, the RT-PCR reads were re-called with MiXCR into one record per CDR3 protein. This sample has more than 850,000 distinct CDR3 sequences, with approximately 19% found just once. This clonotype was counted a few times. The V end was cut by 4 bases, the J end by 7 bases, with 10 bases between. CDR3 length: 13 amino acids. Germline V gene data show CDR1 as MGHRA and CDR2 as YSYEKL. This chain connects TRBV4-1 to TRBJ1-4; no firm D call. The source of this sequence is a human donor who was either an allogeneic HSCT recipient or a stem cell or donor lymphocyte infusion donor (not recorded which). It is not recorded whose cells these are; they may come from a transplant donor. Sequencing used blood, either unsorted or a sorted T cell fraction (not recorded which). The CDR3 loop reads CASSRGRFEKLFF. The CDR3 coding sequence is TGCGCCAGCAGCCGCGGACGTTTTGAAAAACTGTTTTTT.